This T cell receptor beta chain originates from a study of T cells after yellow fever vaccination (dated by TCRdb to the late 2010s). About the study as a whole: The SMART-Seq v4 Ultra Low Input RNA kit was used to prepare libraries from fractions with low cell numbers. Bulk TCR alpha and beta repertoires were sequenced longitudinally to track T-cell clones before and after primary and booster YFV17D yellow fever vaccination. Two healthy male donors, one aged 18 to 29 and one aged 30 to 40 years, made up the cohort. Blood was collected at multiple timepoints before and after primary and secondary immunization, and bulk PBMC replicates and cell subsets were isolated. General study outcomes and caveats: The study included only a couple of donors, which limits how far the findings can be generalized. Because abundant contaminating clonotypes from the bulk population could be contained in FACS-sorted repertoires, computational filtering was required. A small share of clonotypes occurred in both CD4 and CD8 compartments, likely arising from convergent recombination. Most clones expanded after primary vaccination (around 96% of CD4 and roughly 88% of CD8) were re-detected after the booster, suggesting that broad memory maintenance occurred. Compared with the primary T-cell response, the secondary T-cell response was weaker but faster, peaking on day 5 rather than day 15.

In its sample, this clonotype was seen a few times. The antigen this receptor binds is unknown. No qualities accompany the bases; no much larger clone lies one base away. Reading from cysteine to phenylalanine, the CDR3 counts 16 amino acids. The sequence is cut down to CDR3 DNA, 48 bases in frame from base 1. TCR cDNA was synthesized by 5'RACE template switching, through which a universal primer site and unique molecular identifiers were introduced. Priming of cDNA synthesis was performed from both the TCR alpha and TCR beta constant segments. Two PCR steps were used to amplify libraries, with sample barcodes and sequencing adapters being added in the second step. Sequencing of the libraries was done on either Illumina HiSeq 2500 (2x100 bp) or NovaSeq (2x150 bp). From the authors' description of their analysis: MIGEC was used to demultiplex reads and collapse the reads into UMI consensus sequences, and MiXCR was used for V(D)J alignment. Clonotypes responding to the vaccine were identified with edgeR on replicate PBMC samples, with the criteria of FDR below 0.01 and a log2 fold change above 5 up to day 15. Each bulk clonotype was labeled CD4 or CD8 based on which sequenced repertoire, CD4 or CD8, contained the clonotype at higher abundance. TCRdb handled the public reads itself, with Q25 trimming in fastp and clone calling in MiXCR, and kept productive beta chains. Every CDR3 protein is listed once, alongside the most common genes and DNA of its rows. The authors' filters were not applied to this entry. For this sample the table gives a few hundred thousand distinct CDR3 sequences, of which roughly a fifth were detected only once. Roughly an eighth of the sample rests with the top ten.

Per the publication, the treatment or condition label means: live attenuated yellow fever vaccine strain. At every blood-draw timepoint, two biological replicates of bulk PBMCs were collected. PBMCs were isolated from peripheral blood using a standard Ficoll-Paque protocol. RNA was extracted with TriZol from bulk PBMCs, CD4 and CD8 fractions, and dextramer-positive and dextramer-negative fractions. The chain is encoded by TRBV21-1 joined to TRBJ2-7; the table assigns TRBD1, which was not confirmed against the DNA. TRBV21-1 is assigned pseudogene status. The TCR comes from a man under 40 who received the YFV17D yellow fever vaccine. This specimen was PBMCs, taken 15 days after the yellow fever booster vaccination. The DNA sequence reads TGTGCCAGCAGCAAAGAGTGGCGGACAGAGCCCTACGAGCAGTACTTC. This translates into CASSKEWRTEPYEQYF.